The 20 T cell receptor beta chains below all came from one sample that was sequenced in a study of T cells after yellow fever vaccination. From the 5' RACE reads, TCRdb called clonotypes with MiXCR, one entry per CDR3 protein. The data show a few hundred thousand distinct CDR3 sequences, with around 17% seen just once and approximately 15% held by the top ten. The sequenced sample was PBMCs, obtained 4 to 5 days after the first yellow fever vaccination. These receptor sequences come from a man between 18 and 29 years old who received the YFV17D yellow fever vaccine.

This clonotype was seen more than once but under ten times. The chain carries TRBV6-2 or TRBV6-3 and TRBJ1-5, with unresolved D. V lost 2 bases to trimming and J lost 4 bases, with 6 bases between them. The CDR3 is 13 amino acids. Germline V gene lookup returns CDR1 MNHEY and CDR2 SVGEGT. The CDR3 region has the DNA TGTGCCAGCAGTTACAGGGTTAATCAGCCCCAGCATTTT. This gives the protein CASSYRVNQPQHF.

V and J are TRBV5-1 and TRBJ2-1; D may correspond to TRBD1 or TRBD2 (5 bases each). The CDR3 covers 15 residues. Germline assignment: CDR1 SGHRS and CDR2 YFSETQ. The V and J ends lost 3 bases and 0 bases respectively, with 10 bases between them. CDR3 DNA: TGCGCCAGCAGCTCCCCAGGGAGCTCCTACAATGAGCAGTTCTTC. The encoded protein is CASSSPGSSYNEQFF.

The chain has TRBV14 and TRBJ2-7; perhaps TRBD1 as D (6 bases). The CDR3 extends over 14 amino acids. V gave up 0 bases and J gave up 5 bases, with 11 bases separating them. Germline assignment: CDR1 SGHDN and CDR2 FVKESK. The CDR3 coding sequence is TGTGCCAGCAGCCAAGATACAGGGTTAGACGAGCAGTACGTC. Its protein product is CASSQDTGLDEQYV.

This chain uses TRBV5-1 with TRBJ2-2, with 9 bases matching TRBD1. The CDR3 sequence is 15 residues long. Germline lookup yields CDR1 SGHRS and CDR2 YFSETQ. V was pared by 7 bases and J by 6 bases, with 10 bases of the junction left unmatched. The chain's CDR3 is CASRPGQGIPGELFF. The CDR3 nucleotides are TGCGCCAGCCGACCGGGACAGGGAATCCCCGGGGAGCTGTTTTTT.

This clonotype was counted a few times. This rearrangement joins TRBV6-2 or TRBV6-3 to TRBJ1-1, with TRBD1 as a possible D gene (5 bases). Germline CDR1 MNHEY, CDR2 SVGEGT. The germline V and J ends were trimmed by 10 bases and 1 base, with 19 bases remaining between them. The length of the CDR3 is 15 residues. The CDR3 loop reads CATIDSTDPNTEAFF. The CDR3 region has the DNA TGTGCCACCATTGATTCGACAGACCCGAACACTGAAGCTTTCTTT.

The chain couples TRBV12-3 or TRBV12-4 to TRBJ1-5; D is unclear. The V end lost 3 bases, the J end lost 9 bases, and 12 bases lay between the germline ends. The length of the CDR3 is 13 residues. In nucleotides, the CDR3 is TGTGCCAGCAGTTTCGGGGTACGGGCGCCCCAGCATTTT. Its protein product is CASSFGVRAPQHF.

This clonotype was counted a few times. The chain employs TRBV5-1 and TRBJ2-5; 7 bases fit TRBD2. This CDR3 contains 15 residues. Germline lookup yields CDR1 SGHRS and CDR2 YFSETQ. With 4 bases clipped from V and 3 bases from J, the junction kept 9 bases outside the gene matches. The CDR3 DNA reads TGCGCCAGCAGCCCCCAGAGCGGGGTGGAAGAGACCCAGTACTTC. It codes for CASSPQSGVEETQYF.

The chain links TRBV15 to TRBJ1-5; 8 bases fit TRBD1. V lost 0 bases and J lost 6; bases outside the gene matches: 7. CDR1 is LNHNV and CDR2 is YYDKDF in the germline V gene (reference sequence). CDR3 length: 16 residues. CDR3 residues: CATSRDPGGAGQPQHF. The CDR3 region has the DNA TGTGCCACCAGCAGAGATCCAGGGGGCGCAGGTCAGCCCCAGCATTTT.

This clonotype was observed a few times. The gene calls are TRBV2 and TRBJ1-5; D remains unclear. The CDR3 is 15 amino acids. Per the germline V gene, CDR1 is SNHLY and CDR2 is FYNNEI. Trimming left V 2 bases short and J 0 bases short, with 8 bases between. The CDR3 region is CASSESGYSNQPQHF. In DNA form, the CDR3 reads TGTGCCAGCAGTGAATCGGGGTATAGCAATCAGCCCCAGCATTTT.

The genes are TRBV29-1 and TRBJ1-2; D is possibly TRBD1 (6 bases). The germline CDR1 and CDR2 sequences are SQVTM and ANQGSEA. V lost 3 bases to trimming and J lost 8 bases, with 19 bases between them. The CDR3 runs to 14 residues. CDR3 protein: CSVDSSGAGVGYTF. In nucleotides, the CDR3 is TGCAGCGTTGACTCCTCGGGGGCAGGGGTCGGCTACACCTTC.

V gene TRBV6-5 combines with J gene TRBJ1-6, with TRBD1 identical over 8 bases. Trimming removed 2 bases from V and 8 bases from J; junction bases left unmatched: 8. The CDR3 length is 16 residues. Germline loops: CDR1 MNHEY, CDR2 SVGAGI. Here the CDR3 DNA reads TGTGCCAGCAGTTACCCCTGGGACAGGACGGATTCACCCCTCCACTTT. This codes for CASSYPWDRTDSPLHF.

This clonotype was recorded at least ten times. The gene calls are TRBV7-2 and TRBJ1-2; D is unresolved. There are 13 residues in the CDR3. Germline-derived CDR1 and CDR2 are SGHTA and FQGNSA. V shed 6 bases and J shed 2 bases, with 10 bases lying between them. CDR3 residues: CASSQDANYGYTF. For the CDR3, the DNA is TGTGCCAGCAGTCAGGACGCAAACTATGGCTACACCTTC.

V gene TRBV7-2 combines with J gene TRBJ1-5; 8 nucleotides match TRBD1. With 1 base clipped from V and 5 bases from J, the junction kept 1 base outside the gene matches. Germline V gene data show CDR1 as SGHTA and CDR2 as FQGNSA. The CDR3 contains 14 residues. This CDR3 is CASSLVQGDQPQHF. CDR3 in DNA: TGTGCCAGCAGCTTAGTACAGGGGGATCAGCCCCAGCATTTT.

This clonotype turned up a few times. The chain uses TRBV5-4 and TRBJ1-1, with D perhaps matching TRBD1 (5 bases). The length of the CDR3 is 16 residues. The germline V gene has CDR1 SGHNT and CDR2 YYREEE (reference sequence). Trimming pared 4 bases from V and 2 bases from J, leaving 18 bases between. The CDR3 DNA follows: TGTGCCAGCAGCCTGGAGCGGTCGGGGCCTAACACTGAAGCTTTCTTT. Its protein is CASSLERSGPNTEAFF.

This clonotype was detected only a few times. This rearrangement joins TRBV4-1 to TRBJ1-2; D gene ambiguous. This CDR3 comprises 18 residues. The germline V gene encodes CDR1 MGHRA and CDR2 YSYEKL. The V end was cut by 0 bases, the J end by 4 bases, with 21 bases between. The DNA for the CDR3 is TGCGCCAGCAGCCAAGAACCTCCCAAGGGCGTCTACCTCTATGGCTACACCTTC. It yields the protein CASSQEPPKGVYLYGYTF.

The gene calls are TRBV7-3 and TRBJ2-5, with 9 bases that match TRBD1. The V segment lost 5 bases and the J segment 5 bases; nucleotides outside the gene matches: 12. This CDR3 contains 16 residues. Germline CDR1 is SGHTA and CDR2 is FQGTGA. The CDR3 region is CASSATGTGNAETQYF. CDR3 DNA: TGTGCCAGCAGCGCCACCGGGACAGGGAATGCGGAGACCCAGTACTTC. Looking up the rest from reference TRBV7-3 and TRBJ2-5 gives the full variable domain: GAGVSQTPSNKVTEKGKYVELRCDPISGHTALYWYRQSLGQGPEFLIYFQGTGAADDSGLPNDRFFAVRPEGSVSTLKIQRTERGDSAVYLCASSATGTGNAETQYFGPGTRLLVL.

This clonotype occurred a few times. This chain uses TRBV19 with TRBJ2-6; D is uncertain. The CDR3 length is 12 residues. Trimming took 8 bases from V and 4 from J, leaving 6 bases between them. The germline V gene has CDR1 LNHDA and CDR2 SQIVND (reference sequence). The CDR3 nucleotides read TGTGCCAGTCGTACGGGGGCCAACGTCCTGACTTTC. This encodes CASRTGANVLTF. The full variable domain, completed using reference TRBV19 and TRBJ2-6, is DGGITQSPKYLFRKEGQNVTLSCEQNLNHDAMYWYRQDPGQGLRLIYYSQIVNDFQKGDIAEGYSVSREKKESFPLTVTSAQKNPTAFYLCASRTGANVLTFGAGSRLTVL.

V and J are TRBV4-2 and TRBJ1-2; no reliable D call. There are 18 residues in the CDR3. The ends were cut back, 0 bases at V and 2 bases at J, with 19 bases in the middle. The germline V gene encodes CDR1 LGHNA and CDR2 YNFKEQ. Here the CDR3 reads CASSQERIGQTMNYGYTF. The DNA of the CDR3 is TGTGCCAGCAGCCAAGAACGAATCGGGCAGACTATGAACTATGGCTACACCTTC.

This clonotype showed up just a few times. The gene calls are TRBV20-1 and TRBJ2-1; 9 nucleotides align to TRBD1. V lost 5 bases, J lost 4 bases, and 6 bases stayed unmatched. Germline CDR1 and CDR2: DFQATT and SNEGSKA (reference sequence). CDR3 length: 14 amino acids. In nucleotides, the CDR3 is TGCAGTGCTGGCCGGGACAGGGCGTACAATGAGCAGTTCTTC. Translation: CSAGRDRAYNEQFF.

The rearrangement uses TRBV25-1 and TRBJ1-1; tentatively, D is TRBD1 (5 bases). The CDR3 is 12 amino acids. Germline CDR1 and CDR2: MGHDK and SYGVNS. Here the CDR3 DNA reads TGTGCTACAAAGCGGGGGAGCACTGAAGCTTTCTTT. Protein product: CATKRGSTEAFF.